This entry describes one T cell receptor (beta chain). The CDR3 runs 14 residues. The germline V and J ends were trimmed by 0 bases and 7 bases, with 12 bases remaining between them. CDR1 SGHTA and CDR2 FQGNSA come from the germline V gene. TCRdb's copy holds only in-frame clones and misses some; the assay was immunoSEQ multiplex PCR. This table has some 300,000 clones, 89% appearing once. The sample comes from a study of blood T cell repertoires in COVID-19. The V call is TRBV7-2, the J call TRBJ1-2, with no clear D. This clonotype was sampled from a woman in her twenties or thirties who had recovered from COVID-19. Sequences were obtained from PBMCs or T cells enriched from blood (not recorded which). This CDR3 is CASSLAGWGGGYTF. Here the CDR3 DNA reads TGTGCCAGCAGCTTAGCAGGGTGGGGAGGTGGCTACACCTTC.